The clone carrying this T cell receptor beta chain was seen many times. This specimen comes from a study of cytomegalovirus exposure and HLA in healthy donors. The PCR used 60 Vbeta and 13 Jbeta primers. The data were produced by immunoSEQ multiplex PCR, yet TCRdb's version contains in-frame clones alone and is incomplete. The table includes about 140,000 clones, approximately 67% detected once. Germline V gene sequence: CDR1 MGHDK, CDR2 SYGVNS. This CDR3 is 15 amino acids long. Losses at the gene ends were 5 bases for V and 2 bases for J; bases not matched to a gene: 5. This TCR was recovered from a woman aged 60 to 75 in good health and CMV-seronegative. The source material was PBMCs. This chain links TRBV25-1 with TRBJ2-2; 7 positions agree with TRBD1. CDR3 in DNA: TGTGCCAGCAGTCCCGGGACAGATAACACCGGGGAGCTGTTTTTT. Its translation is CASSPGTDNTGELFF. The whole variable domain, filled in from reference TRBV25-1 and TRBJ2-2, reads EADIYQTPRYLVIGTGKKITLECSQTMGHDKMYWYQQDPGMELHLIHYSYGVNSTEKGDLSSESTVSRIRTEHFPLTLESARPSHTSQYLCASSPGTDNTGELFFGEGSRLTVL.